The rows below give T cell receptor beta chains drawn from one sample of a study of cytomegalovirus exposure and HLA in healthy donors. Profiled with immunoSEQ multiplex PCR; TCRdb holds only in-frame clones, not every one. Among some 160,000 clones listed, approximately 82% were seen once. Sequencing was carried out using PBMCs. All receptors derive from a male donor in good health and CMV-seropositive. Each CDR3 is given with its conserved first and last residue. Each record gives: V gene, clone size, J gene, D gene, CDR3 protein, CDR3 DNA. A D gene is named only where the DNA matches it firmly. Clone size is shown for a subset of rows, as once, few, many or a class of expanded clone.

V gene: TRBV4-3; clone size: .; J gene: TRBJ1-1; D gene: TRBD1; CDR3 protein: CASSQDHMGQVEAFF; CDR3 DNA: TGCGCCAGCAGCCAAGATCATATGGGACAGGTTGAAGCTTTCTTT
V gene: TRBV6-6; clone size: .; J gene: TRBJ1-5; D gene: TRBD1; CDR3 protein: CASSYGQGLQPQHF; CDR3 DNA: TGTGCCAGCAGTTATGGACAGGGGCTTCAGCCCCAGCATTTT
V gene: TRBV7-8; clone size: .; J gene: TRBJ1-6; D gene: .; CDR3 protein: CASSFPTGGPNSPLHF; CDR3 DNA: TGTGCCAGCAGCTTTCCGACAGGAGGTCCAAATTCACCCCTCCACTTT
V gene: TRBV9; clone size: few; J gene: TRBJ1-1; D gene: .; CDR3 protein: CASSPSQGFKTEAFF; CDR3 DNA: TGTGCCAGCAGCCCAAGTCAGGGATTCAAAACTGAAGCTTTCTTT
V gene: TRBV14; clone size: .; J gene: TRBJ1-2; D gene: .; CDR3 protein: CASSRLQGNYGYTF; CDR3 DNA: TGTGCCAGCAGCCGTTTACAGGGTAACTATGGCTACACCTTC
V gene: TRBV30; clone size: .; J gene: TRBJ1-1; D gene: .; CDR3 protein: CAWNNHGGAYTEAFF; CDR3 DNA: TGTGCCTGGAACAATCACGGTGGGGCTTACACTGAAGCTTTCTTT
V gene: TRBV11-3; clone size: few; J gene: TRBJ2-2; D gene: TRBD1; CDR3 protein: CASSLDGTGTGPDYGELFF; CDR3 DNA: TGTGCCAGCAGCTTAGATGGGACCGGGACAGGGCCTGACTACGGGGAGCTGTTTTTT
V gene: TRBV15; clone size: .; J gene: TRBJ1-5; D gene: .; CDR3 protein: CATSRDRRTNQPQHF; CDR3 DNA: TGTGCCACCAGCAGAGATAGGCGGACTAATCAGCCCCAGCATTTT
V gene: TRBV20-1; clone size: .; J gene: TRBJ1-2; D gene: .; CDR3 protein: CSARYRGGYTF; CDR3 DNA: TGCAGTGCTAGATATAGGGGTGGCTACACCTTC
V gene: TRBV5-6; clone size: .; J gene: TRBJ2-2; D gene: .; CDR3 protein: CASTWEGARGELFF; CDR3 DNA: TGTGCCAGCACCTGGGAAGGGGCGAGGGGGGAGCTGTTTTTT
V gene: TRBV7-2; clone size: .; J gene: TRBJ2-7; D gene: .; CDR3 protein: CASSDRGGPYEQYF; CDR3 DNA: TGTGCCAGCAGCGATAGAGGCGGTCCCTACGAGCAGTACTTC
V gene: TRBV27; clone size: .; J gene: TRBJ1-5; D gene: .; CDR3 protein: CASSLAAVGSNQPQHF; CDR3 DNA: TGTGCCAGCAGTTTAGCGGCAGTAGGAAGCAATCAGCCCCAGCATTTT
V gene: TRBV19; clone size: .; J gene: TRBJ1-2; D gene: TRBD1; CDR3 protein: CASSGPYPGQGPNYGYTF; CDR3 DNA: TGTGCCAGTAGTGGACCGTACCCGGGACAGGGACCTAACTATGGCTACACCTTC
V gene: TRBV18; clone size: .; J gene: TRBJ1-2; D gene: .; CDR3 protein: CASSTLTGSNYGYTF; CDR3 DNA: TGTGCCAGCTCAACCCTGACAGGTTCTAACTATGGCTACACCTTC
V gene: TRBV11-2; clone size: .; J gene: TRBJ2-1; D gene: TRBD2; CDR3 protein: CASRPWASGIRGEQFF; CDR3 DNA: TGTGCCAGCAGGCCATGGGCTAGCGGAATACGAGGTGAGCAGTTCTTC